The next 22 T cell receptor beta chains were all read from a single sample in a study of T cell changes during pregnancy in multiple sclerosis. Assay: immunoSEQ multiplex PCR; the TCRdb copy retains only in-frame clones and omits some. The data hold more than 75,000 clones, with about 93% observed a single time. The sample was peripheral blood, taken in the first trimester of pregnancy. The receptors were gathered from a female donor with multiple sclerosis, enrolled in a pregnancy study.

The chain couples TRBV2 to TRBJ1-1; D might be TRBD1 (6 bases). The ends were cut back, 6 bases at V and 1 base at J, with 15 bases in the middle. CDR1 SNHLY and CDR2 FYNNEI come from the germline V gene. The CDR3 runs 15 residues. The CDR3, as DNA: TGTGCCAGCAGCACGGGTAGGACAGAGAACACTGAAGCTTTCTTT. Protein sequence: CASSTGRTENTEAFF.

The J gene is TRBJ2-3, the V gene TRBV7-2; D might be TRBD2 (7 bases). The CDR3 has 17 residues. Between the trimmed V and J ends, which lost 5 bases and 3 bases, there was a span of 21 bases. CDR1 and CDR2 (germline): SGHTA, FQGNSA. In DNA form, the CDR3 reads TGTGCCAGCAGCAGCACTCCACGGGGGGCAAGGACAGATACGCAGTATTTT. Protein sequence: CASSSTPRGARTDTQYF.

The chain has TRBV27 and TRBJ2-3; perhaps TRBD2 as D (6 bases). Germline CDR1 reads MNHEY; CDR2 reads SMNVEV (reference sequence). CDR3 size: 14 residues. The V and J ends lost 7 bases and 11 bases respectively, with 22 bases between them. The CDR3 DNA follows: TGTGCCAGCAACCCGGGACTTATCCCCTCGGGGCAGTATTTT. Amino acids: CASNPGLIPSGQYF.

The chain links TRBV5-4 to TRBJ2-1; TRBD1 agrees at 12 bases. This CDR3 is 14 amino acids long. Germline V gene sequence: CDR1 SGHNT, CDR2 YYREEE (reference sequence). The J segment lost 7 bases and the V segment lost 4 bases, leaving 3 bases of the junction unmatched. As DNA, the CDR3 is TGTGCCAGCAGCCCGGGACAGGGGGCAAATGAGCAGTTCTTC. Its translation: CASSPGQGANEQFF.

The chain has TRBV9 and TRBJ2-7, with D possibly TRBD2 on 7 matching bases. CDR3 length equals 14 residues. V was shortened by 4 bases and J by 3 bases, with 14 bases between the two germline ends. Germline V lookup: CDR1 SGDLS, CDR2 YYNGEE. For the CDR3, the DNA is TGTGCCAGCAGCCCGCAGGGAGGGGGCTACGAGCAGTACTTC. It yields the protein CASSPQGGGYEQYF. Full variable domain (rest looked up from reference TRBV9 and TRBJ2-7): DSGVTQTPKHLITATGQRVTLRCSPRSGDLSVYWYQQSLDQGLQFLIQYYNGEERAKGNILERFSAQQFPDLHSELNLSSLELGDSALYFCASSPQGGGYEQYFGPGTRLTVT.

DNA for the CDR3: TGTGCCAGCAGCTCCCCCAATTCTGAGCAGTTCTTC. Its protein is CASSSPNSEQFF. V usage is TRBV7-6 and J usage is TRBJ2-1; D unresolved. The CDR3 extends over 12 amino acids. From germline, CDR1 is SGHVS and CDR2 FNYEAQ. The V and J ends lost 4 bases and 9 bases respectively, with 10 bases between them.

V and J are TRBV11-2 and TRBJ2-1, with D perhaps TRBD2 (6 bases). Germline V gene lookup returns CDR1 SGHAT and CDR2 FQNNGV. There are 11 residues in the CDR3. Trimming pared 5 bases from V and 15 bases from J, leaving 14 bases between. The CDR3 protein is CASSIREIRFF. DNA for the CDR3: TGTGCCAGCAGCATCCGGGAGATAAGGTTCTTC.

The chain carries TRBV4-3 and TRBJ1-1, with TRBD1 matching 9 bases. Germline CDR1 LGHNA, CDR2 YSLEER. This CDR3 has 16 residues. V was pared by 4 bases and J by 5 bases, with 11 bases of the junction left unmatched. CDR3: CASSRYTGGSGTEAFF. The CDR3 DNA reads TGCGCCAGCAGCCGGTACACAGGGGGCTCGGGTACTGAAGCTTTCTTT.

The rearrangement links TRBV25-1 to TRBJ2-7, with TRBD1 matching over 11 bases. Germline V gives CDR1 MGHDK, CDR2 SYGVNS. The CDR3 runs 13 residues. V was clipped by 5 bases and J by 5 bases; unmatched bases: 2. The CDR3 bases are TGTGCCAGCAGTCGGACAGGGGGCAACGAGCAGTACTTC. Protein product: CASSRTGGNEQYF.

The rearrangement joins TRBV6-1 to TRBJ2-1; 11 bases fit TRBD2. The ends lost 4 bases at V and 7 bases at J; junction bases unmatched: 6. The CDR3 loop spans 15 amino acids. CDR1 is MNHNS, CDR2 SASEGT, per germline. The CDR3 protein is CASSGLAGGVNEQFF. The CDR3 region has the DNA TGTGCCAGCAGTGGGCTAGCGGGAGGAGTAAATGAGCAGTTCTTC.

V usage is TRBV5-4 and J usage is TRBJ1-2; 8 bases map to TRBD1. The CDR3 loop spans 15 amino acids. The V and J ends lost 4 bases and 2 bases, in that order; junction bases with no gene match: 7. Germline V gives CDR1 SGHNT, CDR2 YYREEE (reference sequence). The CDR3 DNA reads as TGTGCCAGCAGCCCTAAGGACAGGGCCAACTATGGCTACACCTTC. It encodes CASSPKDRANYGYTF.

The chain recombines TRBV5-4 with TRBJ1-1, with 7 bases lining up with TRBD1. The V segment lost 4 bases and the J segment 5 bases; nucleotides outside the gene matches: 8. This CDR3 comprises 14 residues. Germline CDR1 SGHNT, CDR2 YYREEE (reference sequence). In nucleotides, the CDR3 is TGTGCCAGCAGCCTCGAGCCAGGGGGAACTGAAGCTTTCTTT. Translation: CASSLEPGGTEAFF.

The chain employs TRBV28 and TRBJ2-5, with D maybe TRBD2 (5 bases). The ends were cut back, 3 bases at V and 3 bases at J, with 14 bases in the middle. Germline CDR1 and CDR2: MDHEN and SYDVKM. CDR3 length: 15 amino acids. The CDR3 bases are TGTGCCAGCAGTTTGAGACTAACACGAAAAGAGACCCAGTACTTC. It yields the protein CASSLRLTRKETQYF.

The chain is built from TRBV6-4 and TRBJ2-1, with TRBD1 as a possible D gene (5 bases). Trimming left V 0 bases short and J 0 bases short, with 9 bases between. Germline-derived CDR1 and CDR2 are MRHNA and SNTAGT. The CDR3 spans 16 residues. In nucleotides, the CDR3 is TGTGCCAGCAGTGACTCGTACAGGAGCTCCTACAATGAGCAGTTCTTC. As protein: CASSDSYRSSYNEQFF.

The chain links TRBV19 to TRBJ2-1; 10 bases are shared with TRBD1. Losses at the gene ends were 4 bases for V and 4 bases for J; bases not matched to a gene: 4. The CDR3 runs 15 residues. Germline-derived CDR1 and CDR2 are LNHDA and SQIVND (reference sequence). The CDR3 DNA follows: TGTGCCAGTAGTACAAGGACAGGGGGATACAATGAGCAGTTCTTC. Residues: CASSTRTGGYNEQFF.

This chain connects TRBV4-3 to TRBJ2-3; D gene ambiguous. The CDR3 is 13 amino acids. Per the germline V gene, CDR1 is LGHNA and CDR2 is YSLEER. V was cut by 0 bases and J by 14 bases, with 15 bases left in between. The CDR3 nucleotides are TGCGCCAGCAGCCAAGATAAAGACACCCCTCCGTATTTT. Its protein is CASSQDKDTPPYF.

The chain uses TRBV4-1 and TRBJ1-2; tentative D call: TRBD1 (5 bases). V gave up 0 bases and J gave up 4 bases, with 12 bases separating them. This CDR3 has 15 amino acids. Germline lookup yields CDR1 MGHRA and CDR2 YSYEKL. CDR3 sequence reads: CASSQDLRVGYGYTF. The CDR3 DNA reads TGCGCCAGCAGCCAAGATCTCAGGGTTGGCTATGGCTACACCTTC.

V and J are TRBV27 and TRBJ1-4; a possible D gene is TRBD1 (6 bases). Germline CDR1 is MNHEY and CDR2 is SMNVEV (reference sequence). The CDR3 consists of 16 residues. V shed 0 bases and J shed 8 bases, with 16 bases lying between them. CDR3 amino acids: CASSLSARGEVEKLFF. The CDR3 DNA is TGTGCCAGCAGTTTATCGGCCAGGGGCGAAGTGGAAAAACTGTTTTTT.

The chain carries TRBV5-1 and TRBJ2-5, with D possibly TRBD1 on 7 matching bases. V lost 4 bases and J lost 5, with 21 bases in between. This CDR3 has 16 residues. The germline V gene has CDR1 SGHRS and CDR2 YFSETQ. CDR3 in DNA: TGCGCCAGCAGCCTACAGGGGACTTCCATCGGCGAGACCCAGTACTTC. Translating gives CASSLQGTSIGETQYF.

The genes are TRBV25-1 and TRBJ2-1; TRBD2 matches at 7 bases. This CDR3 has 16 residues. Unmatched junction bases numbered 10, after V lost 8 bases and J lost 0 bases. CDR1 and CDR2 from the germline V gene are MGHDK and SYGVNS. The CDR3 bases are TGTGCCAGCGCTCCCACTAGCGCGAGCTCCTACAATGAGCAGTTCTTC. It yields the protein CASAPTSASSYNEQFF.

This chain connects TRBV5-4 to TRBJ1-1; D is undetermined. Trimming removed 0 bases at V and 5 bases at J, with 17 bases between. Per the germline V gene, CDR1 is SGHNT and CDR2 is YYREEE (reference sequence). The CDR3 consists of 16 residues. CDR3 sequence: CASSLAESRGGTEAFF. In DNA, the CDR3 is TGTGCCAGCAGCTTGGCCGAATCACGGGGAGGGACTGAAGCTTTCTTT.

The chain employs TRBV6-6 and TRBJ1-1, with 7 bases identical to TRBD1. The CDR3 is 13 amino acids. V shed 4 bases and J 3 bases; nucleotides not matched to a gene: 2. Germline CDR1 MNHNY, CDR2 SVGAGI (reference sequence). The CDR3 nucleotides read TGTGCCAGCAGTTTGGACAGGCACACTGAAGCTTTCTTT. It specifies CASSLDRHTEAFF.